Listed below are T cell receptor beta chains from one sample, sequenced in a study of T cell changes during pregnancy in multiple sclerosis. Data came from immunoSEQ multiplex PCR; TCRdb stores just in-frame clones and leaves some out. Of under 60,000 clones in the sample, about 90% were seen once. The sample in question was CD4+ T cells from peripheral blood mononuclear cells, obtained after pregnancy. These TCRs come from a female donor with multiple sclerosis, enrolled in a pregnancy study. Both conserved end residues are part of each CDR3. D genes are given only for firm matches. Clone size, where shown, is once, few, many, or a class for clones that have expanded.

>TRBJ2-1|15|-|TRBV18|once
TGTGCCAGCTCACCACCCTCGCCTAGTCGGAATGAGCAGTTCTTC
CASSPPSPSRNEQFF
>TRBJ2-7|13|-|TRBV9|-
TGTGCCAGCAGCGTAGTAGACAGATCGGAGCAGTACTTC
CASSVVDRSEQYF
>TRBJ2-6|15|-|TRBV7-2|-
TGTGCCAGCAGCTCCCATTTTCCTGGGGCCAACGTCCTGACTTTC
CASSSHFPGANVLTF
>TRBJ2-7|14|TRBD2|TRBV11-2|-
TGTGCCAGCAGATCGAGCGGGAGGGCCTACGAGCAGTACTTC
CASRSSGRAYEQYF
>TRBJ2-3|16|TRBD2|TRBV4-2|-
TGTGCCAGCAGCCAAGATACTAGCGGGATGGGAGATACGCAGTATTTT
CASSQDTSGMGDTQYF
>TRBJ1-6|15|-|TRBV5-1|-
TGCGCCAGCAGCGCGGTGGGGGGAGTCGGATCACCCCTCCACTTT
CASSAVGGVGSPLHF
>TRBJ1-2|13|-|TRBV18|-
TGTGCCAGCTCACCGTCCGGGAACTATGGCTACACCTTC
CASSPSGNYGYTF
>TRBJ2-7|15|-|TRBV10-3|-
TGTGCCATCAGTGAGAGTTGGGACACGGGATACGAGCAGTACTTC
CAISESWDTGYEQYF
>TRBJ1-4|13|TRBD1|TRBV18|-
TGTGCCAGTCAAGGGGGCCGAAATGAAAAACTGTTTTTT
CASQGGRNEKLFF
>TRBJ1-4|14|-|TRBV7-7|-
TGTGCTAGCAGTCCCACGGGGGGCCGGGAAAAACTGTTTTTT
CASSPTGGREKLFF
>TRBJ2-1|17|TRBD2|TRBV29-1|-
TGCAGCGTTGCTGGACTAGCGGGAGGGCACAGACGGAATGAGCAGTTCTTC
CSVAGLAGGHRRNEQFF